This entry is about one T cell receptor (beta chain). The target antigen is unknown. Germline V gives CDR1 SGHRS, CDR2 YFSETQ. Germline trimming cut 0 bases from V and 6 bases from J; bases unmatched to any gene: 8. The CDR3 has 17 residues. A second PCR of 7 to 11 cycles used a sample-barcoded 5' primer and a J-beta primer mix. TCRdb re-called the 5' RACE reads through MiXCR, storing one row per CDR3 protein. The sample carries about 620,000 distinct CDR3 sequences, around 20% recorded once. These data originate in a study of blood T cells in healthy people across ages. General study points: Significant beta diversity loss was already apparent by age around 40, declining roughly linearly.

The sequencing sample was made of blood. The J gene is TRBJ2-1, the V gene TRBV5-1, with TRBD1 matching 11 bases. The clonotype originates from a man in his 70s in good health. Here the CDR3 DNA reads TGCGCCAGCAGCTTGGTAAGGTCTGGGACAGGGGGCAATGAGCAGTTCTTC. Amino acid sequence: CASSLVRSGTGGNEQFF.